Below, one TCR beta chain is given with its context. The junction and the germline gene differ at one end; a read error may be behind it. Other nucleotide sequences in the sample specify the same CDR3. The data belong to a study of shared clonotypes between healthy human individuals. Looked up from germline, CDR1 is MGHRA and CDR2 is YSYEKL. The CDR3 is made up of 16 amino acids. Assay: immunoSEQ multiplex PCR; the TCRdb copy retains only in-frame clones and omits some. Among around 2.1 million clones listed, almost 96% were seen once. This TCR was recovered from a man aged 18 to 35 in good health. Sequencing used naive CD4+ T cells sorted from blood. The sample's subset: CD45RA+ positively selected. This chain uses TRBV4-1 with TRBJ1-3; perhaps TRBD1 as D (6 bases). CDR3: CASSHRAGTWDGTIYF. The CDR3 coding sequence is TGTGCCAGCAGCCACCGTGCCGGGACATGGGACGGGACCATATATTTT.